This entry lists 10 T cell receptor beta chains sequenced from one sample in a study of T-cell memory formation after mild COVID-19. TCRdb re-derived calls from the 5' RACE reads in MiXCR, one entry per CDR3 protein. The sample lists roughly 110,000 distinct CDR3 sequences; around 15% were seen once. Sample: PBMCs or a T cell subset sorted from them (not recorded which). The source is an adult woman who had mild COVID-19 (a few samples of this study predate the infection). Cell type and time point are not known.

This clonotype has more than one count but fewer than ten. V usage is TRBV4-2 and J usage is TRBJ2-5; the D is unclear. The germline gives CDR1 LGHNA, CDR2 YNFKEQ. CDR3 size: 13 residues. V dropped 3 bases and J dropped 4 bases, with 9 bases sitting between them. The CDR3 DNA reads as TGTGCCAGCAGCCACGTCGTTCTAGAGACCCAGTACTTC. It encodes CASSHVVLETQYF.

This clonotype was seen a few times. The V and J genes are TRBV4-1 and TRBJ2-7; 7 nucleotides agree with TRBD2. This CDR3 has 15 amino acids. V lost 4 bases to trimming and J lost 3 bases; unmatched junction nucleotides: 9. CDR1 and CDR2 (germline): MGHRA, YSYEKL. CDR3 DNA: TGCGCCAGCAGCCCCCTCCGGGACTACTTCTACGAGCAGTACTTC. This encodes CASSPLRDYFYEQYF.

This clonotype was detected ten times or more. This chain uses TRBV12-3 or TRBV12-4 with TRBJ2-1; D is unresolved. V was pared by 0 bases and J by 5 bases, with 8 bases between. The CDR3 has 14 residues. The CDR3 bases are TGTGCCAGCAGTTTAGCGGGCCCTAACAATGAGCAGTTCTTC. Its protein is CASSLAGPNNEQFF.

Worth noting for this clonotype: The junction departs from the called germline gene at one end, perhaps through a read error. The V and J genes are TRBV12-3 or TRBV12-4 and TRBJ2-1; 13 bases are shared with TRBD2. The CDR3 spans 16 residues. CDR3 amino acids: CDSKETGTSGIGEQFF. In DNA, the CDR3 is TGTGACAGCAAGGAGACAGGGACTAGCGGGATAGGTGAGCAGTTCTTC.

This clonotype was observed a handful of times. The chain couples TRBV5-6 to TRBJ1-4; TRBD1 agrees at 7 bases. CDR3 size: 14 residues. V lost 1 base, J lost 7 bases, and 4 bases stayed unmatched. The germline CDR1 and CDR2 sequences are SGHDT and YYEEEE. Written as DNA, the CDR3 is TGTGCCAGCAGCTTGTCGGGGACAGCTGAAAAACTGTTTTTT. Translating it yields CASSLSGTAEKLFF.

Remarks on this clonotype: Since a much larger clone is just one base distant, this may be a read error. The V gene is TRBV12-3 or TRBV12-4, the J gene TRBJ2-1; D gene unclear. The CDR3 runs 12 residues. Trimming left V 7 bases short and J 0 bases short, with 4 bases between. CDR3 residues: CASTSSYNEQFF. CDR3 coding DNA: TGTGCCAGCACGAGCTCCTACAATGAGCAGTTCTTC.

The chain is built from TRBV7-9 and TRBJ2-1; D is unresolved. The CDR3 consists of 14 residues. The V gene lost 6 bases and the J gene lost 0 bases, with 9 bases spanning the gap. Germline V gives CDR1 SEHNR, CDR2 FQNEAQ (reference sequence). Here the CDR3 DNA reads TGTGCCAGCAGACCTAGGGACTCCTACAATGAGCAGTTCTTC. This translates into CASRPRDSYNEQFF.

This clonotype has just a few counts. The chain is built from TRBV12-3 or TRBV12-4 and TRBJ2-3, with D unclear. This CDR3 contains 13 residues. V lost 3 bases and J lost 2, with 6 bases in between. DNA for the CDR3: TGTGCCAGCAGTTTGTCGCCCACAGATACGCAGTATTTT. Protein: CASSLSPTDTQYF.

The CDR3 DNA follows: TGTGCCAGCACCAAGGGACAGGGAAGAGAGACCCAGTACTTC. Translated, it gives CASTKGQGRETQYF. The chain combines TRBV6-5 with TRBJ2-5; the match to TRBD1 covers 9 bases. The CDR3 is 14 residues long. Germline loops: CDR1 MNHEY, CDR2 SVGAGI. V was pared by 7 bases and J by 4 bases, with 7 bases of the junction left unmatched.

The chain links TRBV9 to TRBJ1-5, with TRBD1 as a possible D gene (5 bases). With 0 bases removed from V and 3 bases from J, the gap between germline ends came to 7 bases. The CDR3 sequence is 14 residues long. Germline V gene sequence: CDR1 SGDLS, CDR2 YYNGEE. The CDR3 region has the DNA TGTGCCAGCAGCGTAGGGGGCCCCAATCAGCCCCAGCATTTT. Its translation is CASSVGGPNQPQHF.